This TCR beta chain was identified during a study of Ad26.COV2.S vaccination and SARS-CoV-2 variants (dated by TCRdb to about 2021). Background for the entire study: Donors in the vaccine arm were drawn from COV1001, a phase I-IIa trial of Ad26.COV2.S in healthy adults that was multicentre, randomized, double-blind and placebo-controlled. Ad26.COV2.S was administered intramuscularly at 5 x 10^10 or 1 x 10^11 viral particles, either as a single shot or as two shots given 56 days apart. TCRbeta repertoire sequencing was used to assess the specificity and breadth of SARS-CoV-2-reactive T cell receptors after Ad26.COV2.S vaccination. A total of roughly 30 samples were included in the TCR-sequenced set, comprising around 19 Ad26.COV2.S vaccine recipients, 5 placebo recipients and 8 SARS-CoV-2 convalescent individuals. Trial participants were randomized into five groups of five, in which low-dose or high-dose Ad26.COV2.S was given once or twice, or placebo was given on both occasions. Investigators did not know the trial group allocation while performing experiments and assessing outcomes. What the research found in general, with its limitations: The study was not powered to compare responses between vaccine doses or regimens. According to the authors, total T cell responses may have been underestimated by the TCR breadth and depth analyses. After vaccination, substantial breadth of spike-specific CD8+ and CD4+ T cell responses was reported. Spike-specific TCR breadth was higher in Ad26.COV2.S recipients than in placebo recipients (P = 0.0014). Vaccine and placebo recipients had comparable non-spike TCR breadth, which fits with the vaccine containing only spike.

TCRbeta CDR3 regions were sequenced with the immunoSEQ Assay. After extraction, genomic DNA underwent amplification by bias-controlled multiplex PCR, followed by high-throughput sequencing. Regarding the original processing steps: Collapsing and filtering of sequences were performed to quantify the absolute abundance of each unique TCRbeta CDR3 region. T cell fraction was estimated by normalizing TCRbeta template counts to usable DNA, which was measured by amplifying reference genes present in all nucleated cells. Repertoire TCRs were annotated as SARS-CoV-2-specific by exact matching of V gene, CDR3 amino acid sequence and J gene to a known reactive TCR set. MIRA supplied the reference SARS-CoV-2 TCR set, which was filtered for enrichment in COVID-19-positive ImmuneCODE repertoires so that public or cross-reactive TCRs were removed. Using the MIRA antigens, annotated TCRs were further analysed by specific ORF or by position within an ORF. Depth was the summed frequency of annotated unique rearrangements, while breadth was defined as annotated unique rearrangements over total unique productive rearrangements. Two-sided Wilcoxon rank-sum tests were used to compare TCR breadth between groups. TCRdb's version of the immuneACCESS table is confined to in-frame rearrangements and falls short of the full clone set. An unresolved V gene accounts for under half of the shortfall where checked; the remainder is of unknown origin. Clone size and the V and J calls come from that table; the DNA yielded D and trimming. The table for this sample lists roughly 380,000 clones; 70% to 90% of them were counted only once. The top ten constitute 3.3% of the sample.

The V end loses 2 bases and the J end loses 2 bases, and a stretch of 12 bases separates them. Counted from cysteine to phenylalanine, this CDR3 has 14 amino acids. Only CDR3 DNA is held: 42 bases, read in frame from base 1. Looking up the germline V gene (reference sequence) yields CDR1 GTSNPN and CDR2 SVGIG. This specimen's treatment or condition label, interpreted: approximately 18 received Ad26.COV2.S at low or high dose, single or two shots; roughly 5 received placebo; per-sample allocation not given. For vaccine and placebo recipients, repertoires were sequenced using samples collected on day 63 after the first injection. Between 29 July and 7 August 2020, Cohort 1b enrolled some 25 adults aged 18-55 years at one site in Boston, USA. As a vaccine, Ad26.COV2.S was a replication-incompetent adenovirus type 26 vector that expressed a prefusion-stabilized SARS-CoV-2 spike protein derived from the original Wuhan strain.

Regarding this clone: Its antigen remains unidentified. No base qualities exist here, and no much larger clone lies one base off it.

The sequence is built from TRBV30 and TRBJ2-5; matching of 5 bases hints at TRBD2 as the D gene. The clonotype comes from a person aged 18-65 years who received the Ad26.COV2.S COVID-19 vaccine or a placebo. Sequences were derived from peripheral blood, sampled in a trial of Ad26.COV2.S vaccine versus placebo. The nucleotide sequence is given as TGTGCCTGGAGTCTTACGGGGTCACAAGAGACCCAGTACTTC. This codes for CAWSLTGSQETQYF.